Listed below are T cell receptor beta chains from one sample, sequenced in a study of blood T cell repertoires in COVID-19. Measured with immunoSEQ multiplex PCR; TCRdb has only the in-frame clones, and not every one. The sample shows about 280,000 clones, roughly 89% of them seen only once. Sequencing was done on a sample of peripheral blood. All receptors derive from a woman under 40 with COVID-19, enrolled during active disease. Each CDR3 is given with its conserved first and last residue. The order of the fields is D gene, J gene, V gene, CDR3 DNA, CDR3 protein. D genes are given only for firm matches.

D gene: TRBD1; J gene: TRBJ1-1; V gene: TRBV5-1; CDR3 DNA: TGCGCCAGCAGCTTTTCCGGGACAGAAAACACTGAAGCTTTCTTT; CDR3 protein: CASSFSGTENTEAFF
D gene: TRBD2; J gene: TRBJ2-3; V gene: TRBV4-1; CDR3 DNA: TGCGCCAGCAGCAAAACTACCGGGACTAGGGCGACAGATACGCAGTATTTT; CDR3 protein: CASSKTTGTRATDTQYF
D gene: TRBD2; J gene: TRBJ2-7; V gene: TRBV20-1; CDR3 DNA: TGCAGTGCTAGTACTAGCGGGGACTCCTACGAGCAGTACTTC; CDR3 protein: CSASTSGDSYEQYF
D gene: TRBD2; J gene: TRBJ2-1; V gene: TRBV5-1; CDR3 DNA: TGCGCCAGCAATGCGGGACTAGCGATCAATGAGCAGTTCTTC; CDR3 protein: CASNAGLAINEQFF
D gene: .; J gene: TRBJ2-2; V gene: TRBV19; CDR3 DNA: TGTGCCAGTAGTAAGGGGGGGACAGGAGCCGGGGAGCTGTTTTTT; CDR3 protein: CASSKGGTGAGELFF
D gene: .; J gene: TRBJ1-1; V gene: TRBV2; CDR3 DNA: TGTGCCAGCGCTAAGACAGCGAACACTGAAGCTTTCTTT; CDR3 protein: CASAKTANTEAFF
D gene: .; J gene: TRBJ1-2; V gene: TRBV4-1; CDR3 DNA: TGCGCCAGCAGTAGGCGGGGCAGCGGCTATGGCTACACCTTC; CDR3 protein: CASSRRGSGYGYTF
D gene: .; J gene: TRBJ2-3; V gene: TRBV5-1; CDR3 DNA: TGCGCCAGCAGCTTCGACACCCGCACAGATACGCAGTATTTT; CDR3 protein: CASSFDTRTDTQYF
D gene: .; J gene: TRBJ1-3; V gene: TRBV19; CDR3 DNA: TGTGCCAGTAGTTCCCCAGTCTCTGGAAACACCATATATTTT; CDR3 protein: CASSSPVSGNTIYF
D gene: .; J gene: TRBJ1-5; V gene: TRBV28; CDR3 DNA: TGTGCCAGCAGTTTACGGTATCAGCCCCAGCATTTT; CDR3 protein: CASSLRYQPQHF
D gene: TRBD2; J gene: TRBJ2-1; V gene: TRBV5-1; CDR3 DNA: TGCGCCAGCAGCTTGGGACTAGCGGGGGGGTACAATGAGCAGTTCTTC; CDR3 protein: CASSLGLAGGYNEQFF
D gene: .; J gene: TRBJ1-5; V gene: TRBV19; CDR3 DNA: TGTGCCAGTAAGATTGGCGACAGGCTCAATCAGCCCCAGCATTTT; CDR3 protein: CASKIGDRLNQPQHF
D gene: .; J gene: TRBJ1-3; V gene: TRBV19; CDR3 DNA: TGTGCCAGTAGTCTCCAGGGCAGCTCTGGAAACACCATATATTTT; CDR3 protein: CASSLQGSSGNTIYF
D gene: TRBD1; J gene: TRBJ1-2; V gene: TRBV9; CDR3 DNA: TGTGCCAGCAGCGTAGTAGACAGGGGTAACTATGGCTACACCTTC; CDR3 protein: CASSVVDRGNYGYTF
D gene: .; J gene: TRBJ2-3; V gene: TRBV7-9; CDR3 DNA: TGTGCCAGCAGCCCGGGGACATTGCCCACAGATACGCAGTATTTT; CDR3 protein: CASSPGTLPTDTQYF
D gene: TRBD1; J gene: TRBJ2-3; V gene: TRBV27; CDR3 DNA: TGTGCCAGCAGTTTGTCAGGACAGGCGCGTTGGGAGGATACGCAGTATTTT; CDR3 protein: CASSLSGQARWEDTQYF
D gene: .; J gene: TRBJ2-5; V gene: TRBV4-2; CDR3 DNA: TGTGCCAGCAGCCAAGACCGAGGGGGAGGGATGACCCAGTACTTC; CDR3 protein: CASSQDRGGGMTQYF
D gene: .; J gene: TRBJ2-1; V gene: TRBV9; CDR3 DNA: TGTGCCACCTCGGGGGGCAGCGCGCGAGAGCAGTTCTTC; CDR3 protein: CATSGGSAREQFF